This T cell receptor beta chain was recorded in a study of blood T cell repertoires in COVID-19. Study at large: COVID-19 samples collected from the United States, Italy and Spain covered acute and convalescent phases. PBMCs, B-cell-depleted T cells, or T cells were the source of the cDNA or gDNA that made up the material.

The germline gives CDR1 SNHLY, CDR2 FYNNEI. V gave up 1 base and J gave up 9 bases, with 18 bases separating them. CDR3 length: 15 amino acids. This clone has just one count. In the original processing: Estimates of nucleated cell counts were drawn from the amplification of reference gene primers. Method: immunoSEQ multiplex PCR; TCRdb's copy keeps in-frame clones and lacks some. That table gives V, J and clone size, and the DNA gave D and trimming. The sample records just over 60,000 clones, roughly four fifths being singletons. The clonotype was recovered from a man aged 55 to 70 with acute or convalescent COVID-19. The material sequenced was peripheral blood. The chain has TRBV2 and TRBJ2-5; tentatively, D is TRBD2 (7 bases). For the CDR3, the DNA is TGTGCCAGCAGTGAAGGGGAGGGGGAATTGGTGGCCCAGTACTTC. Protein sequence: CASSEGEGELVAQYF.